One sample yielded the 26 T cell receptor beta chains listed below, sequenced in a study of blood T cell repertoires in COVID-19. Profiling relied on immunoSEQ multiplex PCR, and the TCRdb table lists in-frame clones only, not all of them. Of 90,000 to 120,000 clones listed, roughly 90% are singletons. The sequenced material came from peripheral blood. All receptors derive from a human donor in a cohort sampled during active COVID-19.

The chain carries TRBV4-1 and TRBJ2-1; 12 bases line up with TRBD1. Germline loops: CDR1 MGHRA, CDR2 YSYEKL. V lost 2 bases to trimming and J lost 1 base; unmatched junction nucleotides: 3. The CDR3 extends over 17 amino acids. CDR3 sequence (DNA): TGCGCCAGCAGCCAACTGGGACAGGGGGCATCCTACAATGAGCAGTTCTTC. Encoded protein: CASSQLGQGASYNEQFF.

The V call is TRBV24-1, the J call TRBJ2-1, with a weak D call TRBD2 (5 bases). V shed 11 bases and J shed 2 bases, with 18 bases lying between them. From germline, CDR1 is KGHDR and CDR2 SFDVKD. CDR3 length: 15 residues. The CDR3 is CAKLPLGRTYNEQFF. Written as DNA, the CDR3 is TGTGCCAAGCTACCACTGGGGAGAACCTACAATGAGCAGTTCTTC.

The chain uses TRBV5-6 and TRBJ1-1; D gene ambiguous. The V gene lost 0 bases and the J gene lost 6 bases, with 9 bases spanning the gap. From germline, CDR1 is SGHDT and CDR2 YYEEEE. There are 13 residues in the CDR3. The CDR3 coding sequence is TGTGCCAGCAGCTTGGGCAACGGGGCTGAAGCTTTCTTT. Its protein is CASSLGNGAEAFF.

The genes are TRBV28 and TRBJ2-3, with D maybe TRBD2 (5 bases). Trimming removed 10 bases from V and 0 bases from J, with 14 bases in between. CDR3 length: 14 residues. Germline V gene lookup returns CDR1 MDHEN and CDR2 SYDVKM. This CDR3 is CATLQRTSTDTQYF. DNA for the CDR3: TGTGCCACCTTGCAACGGACTAGCACAGATACGCAGTATTTT. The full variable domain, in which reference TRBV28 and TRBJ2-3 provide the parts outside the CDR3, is DVKVTQSSRYLVKRTGEKVFLECVQDMDHENMFWYRQDPGLGLRLIYFSYDVKMKEKGDIPEGYSVSREKKERFSLILESASTNQTSMYLCATLQRTSTDTQYFGPGTRLTVL.

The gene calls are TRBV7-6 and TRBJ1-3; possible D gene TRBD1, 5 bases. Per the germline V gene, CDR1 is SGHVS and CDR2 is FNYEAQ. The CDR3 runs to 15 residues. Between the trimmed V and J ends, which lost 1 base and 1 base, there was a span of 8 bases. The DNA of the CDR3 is TGTGCCAGCAGCTTAGGGACAATGTCTGGAAACACCATATATTTT. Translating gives CASSLGTMSGNTIYF.

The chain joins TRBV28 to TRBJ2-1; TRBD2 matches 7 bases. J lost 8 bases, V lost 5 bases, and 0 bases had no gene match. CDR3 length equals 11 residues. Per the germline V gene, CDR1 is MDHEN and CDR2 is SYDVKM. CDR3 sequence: CASSLADEQFF. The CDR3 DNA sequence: TGTGCCAGCAGTCTAGCGGATGAGCAGTTCTTC.

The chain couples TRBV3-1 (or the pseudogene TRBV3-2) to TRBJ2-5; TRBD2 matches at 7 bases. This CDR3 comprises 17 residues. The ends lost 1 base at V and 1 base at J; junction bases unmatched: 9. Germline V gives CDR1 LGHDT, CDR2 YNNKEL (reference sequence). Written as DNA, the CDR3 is TGTGCCAGCAGCCAAGGTTGGCTAGCGGTTCTCCAAGAGACCCAGTACTTC. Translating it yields CASSQGWLAVLQETQYF.

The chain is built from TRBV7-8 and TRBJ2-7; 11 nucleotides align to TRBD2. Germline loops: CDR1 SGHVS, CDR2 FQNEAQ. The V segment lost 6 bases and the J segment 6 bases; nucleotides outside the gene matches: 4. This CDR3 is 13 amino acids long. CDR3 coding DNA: TGTGCCAGCAGGACTAGCGGGACTAGCGAGCAGTACTTC. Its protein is CASRTSGTSEQYF.

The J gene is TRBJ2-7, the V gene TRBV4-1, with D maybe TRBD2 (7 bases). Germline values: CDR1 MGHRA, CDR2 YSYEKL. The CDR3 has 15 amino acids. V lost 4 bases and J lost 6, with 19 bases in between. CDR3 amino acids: CASSPEGGSNGEQYF. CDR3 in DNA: TGCGCCAGCAGCCCGGAGGGGGGGTCTAATGGCGAGCAGTACTTC.

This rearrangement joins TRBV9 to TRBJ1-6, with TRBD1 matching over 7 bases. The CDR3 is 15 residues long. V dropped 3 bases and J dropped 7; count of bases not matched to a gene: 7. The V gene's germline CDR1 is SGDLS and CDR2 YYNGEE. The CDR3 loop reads CASSGWGTVNSPLHF. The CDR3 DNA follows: TGTGCCAGCAGCGGCTGGGGGACAGTAAATTCACCCCTCCACTTT.

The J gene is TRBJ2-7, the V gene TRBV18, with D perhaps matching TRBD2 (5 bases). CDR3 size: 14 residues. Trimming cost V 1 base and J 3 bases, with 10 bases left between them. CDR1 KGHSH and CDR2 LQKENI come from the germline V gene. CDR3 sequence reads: CASSPLGRDYEQYF. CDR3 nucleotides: TGTGCCAGCTCACCACTCGGACGGGACTACGAGCAGTACTTC.

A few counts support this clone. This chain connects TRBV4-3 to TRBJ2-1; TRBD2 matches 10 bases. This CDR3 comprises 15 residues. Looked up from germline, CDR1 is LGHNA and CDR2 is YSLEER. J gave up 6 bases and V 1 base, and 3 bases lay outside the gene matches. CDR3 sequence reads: CASSQVGLAVNEQFF. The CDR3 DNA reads TGCGCCAGCAGCCAAGTTGGACTAGCGGTCAATGAGCAGTTCTTC.

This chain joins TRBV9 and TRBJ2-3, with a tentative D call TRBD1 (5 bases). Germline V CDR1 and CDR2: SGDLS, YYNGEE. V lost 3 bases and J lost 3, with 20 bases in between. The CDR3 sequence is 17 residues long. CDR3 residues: CASSEMQGWVATDTQYF. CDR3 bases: TGTGCCAGCAGCGAGATGCAGGGCTGGGTAGCTACAGATACGCAGTATTTT.

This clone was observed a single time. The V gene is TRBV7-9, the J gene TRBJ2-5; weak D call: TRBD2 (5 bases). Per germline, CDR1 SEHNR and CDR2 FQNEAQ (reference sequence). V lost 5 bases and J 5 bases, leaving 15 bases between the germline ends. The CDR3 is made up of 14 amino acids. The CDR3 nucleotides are TGTGCCAGCAGCGCCGGACTCACGGCGGAGACCCAGTACTTC. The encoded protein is CASSAGLTAETQYF.

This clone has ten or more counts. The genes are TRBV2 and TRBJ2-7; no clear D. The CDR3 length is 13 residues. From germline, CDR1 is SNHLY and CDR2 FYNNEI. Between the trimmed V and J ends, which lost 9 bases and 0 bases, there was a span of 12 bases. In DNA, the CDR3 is TGTGCCAGTGTGCCGAGTAGCTCCTACGAGCAGTACTTC. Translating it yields CASVPSSSYEQYF.

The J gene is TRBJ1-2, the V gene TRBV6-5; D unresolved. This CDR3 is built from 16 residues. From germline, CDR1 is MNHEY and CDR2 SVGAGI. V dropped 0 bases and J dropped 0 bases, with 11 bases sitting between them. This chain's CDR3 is CASSYSPLGTNYGYTF. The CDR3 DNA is TGTGCCAGCAGTTACTCCCCGCTCGGTACTAACTATGGCTACACCTTC.

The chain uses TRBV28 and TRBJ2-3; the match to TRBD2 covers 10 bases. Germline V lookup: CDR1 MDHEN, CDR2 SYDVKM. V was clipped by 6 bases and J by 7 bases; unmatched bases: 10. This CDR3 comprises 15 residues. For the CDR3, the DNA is TGTGCCAGCAGAGGAGCGGGAGGGCCCGGGTATACGCAGTATTTT. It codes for CASRGAGGPGYTQYF.

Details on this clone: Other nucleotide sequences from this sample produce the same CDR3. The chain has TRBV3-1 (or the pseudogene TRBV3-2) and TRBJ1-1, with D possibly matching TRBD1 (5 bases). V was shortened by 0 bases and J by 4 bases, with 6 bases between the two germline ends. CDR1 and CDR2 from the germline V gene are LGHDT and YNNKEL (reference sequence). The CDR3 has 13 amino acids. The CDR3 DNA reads TGTGCCAGCAGCCAAGACAGGGCCACTGAAGCTTTCTTT. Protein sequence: CASSQDRATEAFF.

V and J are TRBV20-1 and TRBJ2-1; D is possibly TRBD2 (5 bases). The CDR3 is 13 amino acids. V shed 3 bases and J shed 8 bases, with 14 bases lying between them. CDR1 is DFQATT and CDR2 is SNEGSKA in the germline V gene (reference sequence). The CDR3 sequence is CSASGGSDYEQFF. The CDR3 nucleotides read TGCAGTGCTAGTGGCGGTTCGGACTATGAGCAGTTCTTC.

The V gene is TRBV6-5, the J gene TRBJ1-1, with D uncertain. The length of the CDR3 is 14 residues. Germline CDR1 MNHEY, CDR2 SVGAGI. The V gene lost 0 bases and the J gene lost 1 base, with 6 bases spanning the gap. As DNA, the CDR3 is TGTGCCAGCAGTTACTCGACGGGGAACACTGAAGCTTTCTTT. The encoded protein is CASSYSTGNTEAFF.

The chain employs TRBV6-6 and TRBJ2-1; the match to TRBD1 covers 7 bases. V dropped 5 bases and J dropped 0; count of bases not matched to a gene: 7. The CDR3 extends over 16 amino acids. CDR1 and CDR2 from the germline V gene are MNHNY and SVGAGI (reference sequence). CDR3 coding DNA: TGTGCCAGCAGTCCGATAGGACAGGACTCCTACAATGAGCAGTTCTTC. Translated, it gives CASSPIGQDSYNEQFF.

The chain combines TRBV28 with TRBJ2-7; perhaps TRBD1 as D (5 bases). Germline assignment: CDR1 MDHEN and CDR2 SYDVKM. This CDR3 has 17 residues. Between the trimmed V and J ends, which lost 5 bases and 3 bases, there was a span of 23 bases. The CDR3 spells CASSLPGPWGPNYEQYF. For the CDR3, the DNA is TGTGCCAGCAGTCTTCCAGGACCTTGGGGCCCAAACTACGAGCAGTACTTC.

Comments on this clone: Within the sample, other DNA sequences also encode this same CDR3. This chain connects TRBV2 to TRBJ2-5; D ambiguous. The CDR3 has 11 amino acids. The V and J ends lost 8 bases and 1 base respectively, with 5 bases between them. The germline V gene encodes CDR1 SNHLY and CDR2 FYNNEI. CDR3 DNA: TGTGCCAGCCAAATCCAAGAGACCCAGTACTTC. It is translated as CASQIQETQYF.

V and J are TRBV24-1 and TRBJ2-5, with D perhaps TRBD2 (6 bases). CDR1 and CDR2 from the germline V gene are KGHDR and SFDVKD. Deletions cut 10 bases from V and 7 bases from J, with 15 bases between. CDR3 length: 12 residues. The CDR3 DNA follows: TGTGCCACGGCGGAGGGGCTAGGGACCCAGTACTTC. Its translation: CATAEGLGTQYF.

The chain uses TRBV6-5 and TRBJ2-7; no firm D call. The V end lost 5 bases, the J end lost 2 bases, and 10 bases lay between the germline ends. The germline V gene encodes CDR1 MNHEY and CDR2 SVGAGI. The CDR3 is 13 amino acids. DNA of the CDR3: TGTGCCAGCAGTCCCTCGTTAACCTACGAGCAGTACTTC. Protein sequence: CASSPSLTYEQYF.

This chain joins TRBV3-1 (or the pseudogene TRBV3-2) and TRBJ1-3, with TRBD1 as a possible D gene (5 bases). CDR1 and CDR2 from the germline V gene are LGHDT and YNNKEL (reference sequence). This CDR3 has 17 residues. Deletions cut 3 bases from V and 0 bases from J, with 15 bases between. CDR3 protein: CASSHHLQGLSGNTIYF. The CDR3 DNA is TGTGCCAGCAGCCATCATCTGCAGGGACTCTCTGGAAACACCATATATTTT.